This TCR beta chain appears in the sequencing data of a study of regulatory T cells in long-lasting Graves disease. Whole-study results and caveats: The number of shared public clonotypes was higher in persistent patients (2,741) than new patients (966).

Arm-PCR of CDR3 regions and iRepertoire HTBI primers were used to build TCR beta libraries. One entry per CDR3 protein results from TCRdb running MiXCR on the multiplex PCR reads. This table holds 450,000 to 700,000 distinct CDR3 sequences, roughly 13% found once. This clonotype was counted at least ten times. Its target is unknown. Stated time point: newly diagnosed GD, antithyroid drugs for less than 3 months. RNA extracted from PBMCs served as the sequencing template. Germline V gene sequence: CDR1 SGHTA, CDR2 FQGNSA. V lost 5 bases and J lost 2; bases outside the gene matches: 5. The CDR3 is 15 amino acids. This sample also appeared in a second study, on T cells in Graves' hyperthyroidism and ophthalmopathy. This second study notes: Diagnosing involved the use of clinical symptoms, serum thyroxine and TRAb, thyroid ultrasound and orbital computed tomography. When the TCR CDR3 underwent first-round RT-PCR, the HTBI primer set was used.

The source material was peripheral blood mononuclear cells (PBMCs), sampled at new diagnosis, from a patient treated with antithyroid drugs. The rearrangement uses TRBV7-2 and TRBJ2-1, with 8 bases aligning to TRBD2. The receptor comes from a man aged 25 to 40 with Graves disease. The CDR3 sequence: CASSAGLGPYNEQFF. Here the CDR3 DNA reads TGTGCCAGCAGCGCGGGACTAGGGCCCTACAATGAGCAGTTCTTC.